This T cell receptor (beta chain) was captured by sequencing in a study of blood T cells in healthy people across ages. In the study overall: Capture via template switching afforded approximately one barcoded beta molecule per two T cells. Study outcomes and limitations: Donor CMV infection status was unknown, possibly confounding age-related changes in expanded clonotypes. TCR beta diversity correlated strongly with naive T cell percentage.

The authors ran a second PCR of about 6 to 11 cycles using a sample-barcoded 5' primer and a J-beta primer mix. TCRdb used MiXCR to reprocess the 5' RACE reads, holding one entry per CDR3 protein. This table has more than 700,000 distinct CDR3 sequences, around half appearing once. Aged roughly 6 to 90, donors were systemically healthy Caucasians from Russia. This CDR3 comprises 15 residues. Germline loops: CDR1 LGHNA, CDR2 YSLEER. For this clonotype: As yet, its antigen is unknown. A junction boundary mismatches the germline segment, possibly from a read error.

The sequence was obtained from a man older than 75 in good health. The source material was blood. The chain recombines TRBV4-3 with TRBJ2-4; tentative D call: TRBD1 (6 bases). The J call may be wrong; the DNA end is better matched by TRBJ2-7. For the CDR3, the DNA is TGCGCCGGCAGCCCCCTCCCCCAGGGGCAATACGAGCAGTACTTC. It encodes CAGSPLPQGQYEQYF.